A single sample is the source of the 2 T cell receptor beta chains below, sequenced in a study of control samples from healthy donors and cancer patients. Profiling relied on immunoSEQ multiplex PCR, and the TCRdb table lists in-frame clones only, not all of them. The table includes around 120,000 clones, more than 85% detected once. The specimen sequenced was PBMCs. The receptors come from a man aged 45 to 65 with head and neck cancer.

The CDR3 nucleotides are TGTGCCAGCAGTTTAGCCCCAGGGGAAGCTTTCTTT. Residues: CASSLAPGEAFF. The chain recombines TRBV12-3 or TRBV12-4 with TRBJ1-1, with a weak D call TRBD1 (5 bases). V was cut by 0 bases and J by 8 bases, with 7 bases left in between. The CDR3 runs 12 residues.

The CDR3 loop is CASSPSASGGDEQFF. The CDR3 DNA follows: TGTGCCAGCTCACCATCCGCTAGCGGGGGGGATGAGCAGTTCTTC. This chain connects TRBV18 to TRBJ2-1, with 12 nucleotides matching TRBD2. The CDR3 has 15 residues. The V gene's germline CDR1 is KGHSH and CDR2 LQKENI. J was trimmed by 8 bases and V by 2 bases; bases with no gene match: 4.